Here is one TCR beta chain with its context. The source of the sample is a study of blood T cell repertoires in COVID-19. Study context: Some COVID-19 samples were acute and others convalescent; all came from the United States, Italy and Spain.

The repertoire was sequenced with immunoSEQ multiplex PCR; TCRdb's copy has only in-frame clones and lacks some. The data hold 200,000 to 300,000 clones, with about 83% observed a single time. This CDR3 has 14 residues. In germline, CDR1 is DFQATT, CDR2 SNEGSKA (reference sequence). V gave up 3 bases and J gave up 5 bases, with 14 bases separating them. The chain combines TRBV20-1 with TRBJ2-1; no clear D gene. Sequenced: peripheral blood. This TCR derives from a human donor in a cohort sampled during active COVID-19. Here the CDR3 reads CSASRSGLNNEQFF. The CDR3 DNA reads as TGCAGTGCTAGTCGGTCCGGGTTAAACAATGAGCAGTTCTTC.